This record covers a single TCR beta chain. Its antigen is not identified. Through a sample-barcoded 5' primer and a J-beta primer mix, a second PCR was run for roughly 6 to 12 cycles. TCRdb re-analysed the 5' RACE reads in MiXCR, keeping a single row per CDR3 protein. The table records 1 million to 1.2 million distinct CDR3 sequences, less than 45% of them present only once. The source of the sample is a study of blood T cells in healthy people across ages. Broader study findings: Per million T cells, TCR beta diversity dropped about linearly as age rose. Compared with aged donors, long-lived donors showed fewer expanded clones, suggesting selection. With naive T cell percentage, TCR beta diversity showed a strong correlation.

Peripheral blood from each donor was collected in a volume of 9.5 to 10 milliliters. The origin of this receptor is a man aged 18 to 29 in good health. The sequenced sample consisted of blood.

CDR3 protein: CASAPGGLRPQHF. The CDR3 DNA reads as TGTGCCAGCGCTCCGGGGGGGCTTAGGCCCCAGCATTTT. V is TRBV6-6 and J is TRBJ1-5, with a tentative D call TRBD1 (6 bases). CDR3 length: 13 amino acids. Per the germline V gene, CDR1 is MNHNY and CDR2 is SVGAGI (reference sequence). Between the trimmed V and J ends, which lost 8 bases and 9 bases, there was a span of 17 bases.